This is a list of T cell receptor beta chains from one sample in a study of blood T cell repertoires in COVID-19. Method: immunoSEQ multiplex PCR; TCRdb's copy keeps in-frame clones and lacks some. Of roughly 320,000 clones listed, roughly nine tenths are singletons. Specimen: PBMCs or T cells enriched from blood (not recorded which). Source of these receptors: a woman in her twenties or thirties who had been exposed to COVID-19. The CDR3 runs from the conserved cysteine through the conserved F or W.

>TRBV6-5
CASSYGTGSGNTIYF
>TRBV6-5
CASRYGPRGETQYF
>TRBV5-1
CASSQDTSLSIQYF
>TRBV7-3
CASSFRQGIGSEAFF
>TRBV6-5
CASSYSGERQPQHF
>TRBV5-1
CASSLGTRMGAFF
>TRBV12-1
CANRKRGVETQYF
>TRBV6-1
CASSEYRVGNSPLHF
>TRBV6-5
CASSYSGQLKNIQYF
>TRBV5-1
CASSLAAAGRDTQYF
>TRBV10-2
CASKSPQGRTEAFF
>TRBV6-6
CASSYDSDIYF
>TRBV27
CASSLEVPGLGDEQFF
>TRBV3-1/TRBV3-2
CASSQGRLAGAEEAFF
>TRBV7-8
CASSLVGAGSGGAKNEQFF
>TRBV4-1
CASSLNRQGDGYTF
>TRBV5-1
CASSPGHRTTEAFF
>TRBV29-1
CSGDETDSSTDTQYF
>TRBV24-1
CATSTDKPGNTIYF
>TRBV7-9
CASSNRQQSPLHF
>TRBV7-9
CASSWGGNIQYF
>TRBV19
CASSIGLAFTGELFF
>TRBV2
CASSEAGRRVNTGELFF